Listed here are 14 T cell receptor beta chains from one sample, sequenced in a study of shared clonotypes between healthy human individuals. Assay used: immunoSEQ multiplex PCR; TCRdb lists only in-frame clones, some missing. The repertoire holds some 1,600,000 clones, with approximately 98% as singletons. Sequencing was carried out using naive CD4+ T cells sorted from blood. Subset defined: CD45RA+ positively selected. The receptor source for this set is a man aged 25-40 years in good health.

The CDR3 DNA reads as TGTGCCAGCAGCCTACTAGCGGCAGACAATGAGCAGTTCTTC. It yields the protein CASSLLAADNEQFF. The V gene is TRBV11-2, the J gene TRBJ2-1; TRBD2 matches at 8 bases. Germline CDR1 and CDR2: SGHAT and FQNNGV. J was trimmed by 5 bases and V by 5 bases; bases with no gene match: 5. This CDR3 has 14 amino acids.

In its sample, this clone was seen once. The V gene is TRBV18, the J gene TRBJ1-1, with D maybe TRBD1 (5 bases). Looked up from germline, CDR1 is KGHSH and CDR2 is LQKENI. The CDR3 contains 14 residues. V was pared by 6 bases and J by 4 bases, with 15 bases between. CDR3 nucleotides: TGTGCCAGCTCCGCCGGGGGGAGGCTCACTGAAGCTTTCTTT. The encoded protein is CASSAGGRLTEAFF.

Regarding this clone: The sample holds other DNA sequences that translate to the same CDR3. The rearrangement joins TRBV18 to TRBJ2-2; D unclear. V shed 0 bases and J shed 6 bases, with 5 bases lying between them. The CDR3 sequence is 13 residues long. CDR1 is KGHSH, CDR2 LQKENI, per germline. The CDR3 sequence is CASSPPGSGELFF. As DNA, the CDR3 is TGTGCCAGCTCACCACCGGGATCCGGGGAGCTGTTTTTT.

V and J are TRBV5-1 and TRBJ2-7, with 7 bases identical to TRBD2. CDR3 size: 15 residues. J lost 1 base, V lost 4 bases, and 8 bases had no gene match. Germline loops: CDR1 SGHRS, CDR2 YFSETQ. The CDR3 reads CASSRSSGRSYEQYF. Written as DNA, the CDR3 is TGCGCCAGCAGCCGATCTAGCGGTAGGTCCTACGAGCAGTACTTC.

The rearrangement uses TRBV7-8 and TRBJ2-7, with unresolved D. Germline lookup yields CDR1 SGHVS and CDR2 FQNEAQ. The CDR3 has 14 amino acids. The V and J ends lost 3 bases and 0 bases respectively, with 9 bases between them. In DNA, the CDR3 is TGTGCCAGCAGCTTCGAAGAGACCTCCTACGAGCAGTACTTC. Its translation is CASSFEETSYEQYF.

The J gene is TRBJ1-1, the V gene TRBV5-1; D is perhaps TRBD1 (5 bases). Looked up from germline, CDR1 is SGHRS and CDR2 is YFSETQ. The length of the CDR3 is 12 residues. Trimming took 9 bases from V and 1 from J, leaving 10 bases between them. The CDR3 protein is CATKTENTEAFF. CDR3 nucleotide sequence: TGCGCCACCAAGACAGAGAACACTGAAGCTTTCTTT.

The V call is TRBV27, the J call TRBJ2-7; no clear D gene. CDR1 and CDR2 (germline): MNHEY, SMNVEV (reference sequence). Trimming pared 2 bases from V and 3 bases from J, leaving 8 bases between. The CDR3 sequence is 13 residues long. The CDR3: CASSLIDGYEQYF. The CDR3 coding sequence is TGTGCCAGCAGTTTAATCGATGGCTACGAGCAGTACTTC.

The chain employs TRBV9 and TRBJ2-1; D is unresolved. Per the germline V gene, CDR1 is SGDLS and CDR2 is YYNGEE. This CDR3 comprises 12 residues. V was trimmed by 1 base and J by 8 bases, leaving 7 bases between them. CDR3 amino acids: CASSVSQHEQFF. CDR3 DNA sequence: TGTGCCAGCAGCGTATCACAGCATGAGCAGTTCTTC.

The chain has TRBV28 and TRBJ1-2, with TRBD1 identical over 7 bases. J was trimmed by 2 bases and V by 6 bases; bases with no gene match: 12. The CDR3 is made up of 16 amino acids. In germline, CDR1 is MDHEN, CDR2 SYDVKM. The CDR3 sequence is CASRGQKTGRNYGYTF. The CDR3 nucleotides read TGTGCCAGCAGGGGACAGAAGACAGGGAGAAACTATGGCTACACCTTC.

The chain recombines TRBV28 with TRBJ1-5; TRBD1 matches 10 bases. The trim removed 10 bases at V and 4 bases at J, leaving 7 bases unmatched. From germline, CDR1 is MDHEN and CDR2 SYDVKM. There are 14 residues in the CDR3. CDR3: CAIKTGGRNQPQHF. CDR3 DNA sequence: TGTGCCATTAAGACAGGGGGCCGAAATCAGCCCCAGCATTTT.

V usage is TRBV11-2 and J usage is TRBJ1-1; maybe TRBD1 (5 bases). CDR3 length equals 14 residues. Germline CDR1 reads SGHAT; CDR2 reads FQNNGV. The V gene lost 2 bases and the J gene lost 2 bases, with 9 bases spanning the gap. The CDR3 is CASSLRQPNTEAFF. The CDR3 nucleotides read TGTGCCAGCAGCTTACGACAGCCAAACACTGAAGCTTTCTTT.

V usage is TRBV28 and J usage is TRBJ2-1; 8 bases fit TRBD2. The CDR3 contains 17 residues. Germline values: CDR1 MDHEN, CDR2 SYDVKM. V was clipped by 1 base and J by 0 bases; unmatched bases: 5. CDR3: CASSLFPSGSSYNEQFF. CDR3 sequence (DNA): TGTGCCAGCAGTTTATTCCCAAGCGGGAGCTCCTACAATGAGCAGTTCTTC.

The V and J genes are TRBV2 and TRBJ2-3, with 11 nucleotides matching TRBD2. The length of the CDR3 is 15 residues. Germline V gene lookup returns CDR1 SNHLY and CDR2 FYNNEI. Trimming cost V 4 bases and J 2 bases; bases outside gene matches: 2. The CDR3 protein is CASSATSGTTDTQYF. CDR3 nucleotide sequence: TGTGCCAGCAGTGCGACTAGCGGGACCACAGATACGCAGTATTTT.

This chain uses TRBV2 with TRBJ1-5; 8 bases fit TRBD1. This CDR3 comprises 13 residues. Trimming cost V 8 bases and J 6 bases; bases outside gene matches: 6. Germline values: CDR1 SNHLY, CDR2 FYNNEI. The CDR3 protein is CASGQGGVQPQHF. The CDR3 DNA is TGTGCCAGCGGACAGGGTGGTGTTCAGCCCCAGCATTTT.